Below, 32 T cell receptor beta chains from the same sample are listed, as sequenced in a study of shared clonotypes between healthy human individuals. Sequencing was performed with immunoSEQ multiplex PCR; in TCRdb, only in-frame clones are kept and a portion is missing. This table holds millions of clones, 90% to 95% found once. CD45RO-negative cells were positively selected for CCR7, leaving out terminally differentiated effector memory CD45RA+ cells. The sample consisted of naive CD8+ T cells from PBMCs. These TCRs come from a young man in good health. Some clones in this sample may be carry-over from other donors' samples.

The rearrangement uses TRBV7-9 and TRBJ2-7; possibly TRBD2 for D (6 bases). The CDR3 loop spans 14 amino acids. CDR1 and CDR2 (germline): SEHNR, FQNEAQ (reference sequence). Trimming stripped 6 bases from V and 4 bases from J, with 16 bases between. CDR3 DNA sequence: TGTGCCAGCAGTCAAAAGGGGACTTCGTACGAGCAGTACTTC. It encodes CASSQKGTSYEQYF.

The CDR3 DNA reads TGTGCCAGCAGCTTTCCGCGGCAGGGTCAACCTACCTATGAGCAGTTCTTC. This gives the protein CASSFPRQGQPTYEQFF. The V and J genes are TRBV28 and TRBJ2-1, with D perhaps TRBD1 (5 bases). This CDR3 is built from 17 residues. Deletions cut 6 bases from V and 8 bases from J, with 26 bases between. The germline gives CDR1 MDHEN, CDR2 SYDVKM.

The rearrangement links TRBV14 to TRBJ2-1; TRBD1 is a possible D gene (5 bases). The CDR3 runs 13 residues. Germline lookup yields CDR1 SGHDN and CDR2 FVKESK. V lost 4 bases to trimming and J lost 3 bases, with 7 bases between them. CDR3 residues: CASSRTFYNEQFF. CDR3 in DNA: TGTGCCAGCAGCCGGACATTCTACAATGAGCAGTTCTTC.

The gene calls are TRBV19 and TRBJ1-1; D not certain. Germline CDR1 is LNHDA and CDR2 is SQIVND (reference sequence). V was shortened by 4 bases and J by 3 bases, with 9 bases between the two germline ends. The CDR3 covers 13 residues. In DNA, the CDR3 is TGTGCCAGTAGTAATTTGGGAGACACTGAAGCTTTCTTT. It encodes CASSNLGDTEAFF.

This clone was seen just once. The genes are TRBV11-2 and TRBJ1-2; TRBD1 might be the D (5 bases). The V end lost 1 base, the J end lost 5 bases, and 17 bases lay between the germline ends. Germline V gives CDR1 SGHAT, CDR2 FQNNGV. CDR3 length: 16 amino acids. CDR3 nucleotide sequence: TGTGCCAGCAGCTTAGCAGGGCTTGAGACCCCTTATGGCTACACCTTC. Its translation: CASSLAGLETPYGYTF.

The chain's CDR3 is CASSREGHPNDEQFF. CDR3 bases: TGTGCCAGCAGCCGAGAAGGCCACCCAAACGATGAGCAGTTCTTC. The chain recombines TRBV7-2 with TRBJ2-1, with no clear D. This CDR3 has 15 residues. V lost 5 bases, J lost 8 bases, and 19 bases lay in between. Germline loops: CDR1 SGHTA, CDR2 FQGNSA.

This clone has more than one count but fewer than ten. The chain recombines TRBV5-1 with TRBJ2-1; D ambiguous. The V gene's germline CDR1 is SGHRS and CDR2 YFSETQ. Between the trimmed V and J ends, which lost 0 bases and 5 bases, there was a span of 9 bases. CDR3 size: 14 residues. The DNA of the CDR3 is TGCGCCAGCAGCTTGGAGCTTCGGGACAATGAGCAGTTCTTC. Residues: CASSLELRDNEQFF.

The CDR3 spells CASSLEGRGYEQYF. The CDR3 DNA sequence: TGTGCCAGCAGCTTGGAGGGAAGGGGCTACGAGCAGTACTTC. The chain is built from TRBV5-4 and TRBJ2-7; D is possibly TRBD1 (5 bases). With 0 bases removed from V and 3 bases from J, the gap between germline ends came to 10 bases. CDR1 and CDR2 (germline): SGHNT, YYREEE (reference sequence). This CDR3 is 14 amino acids long.

Regarding this clone: Different DNA sequences within this sample yield the same CDR3. The V gene is TRBV19, the J gene TRBJ2-7; D tentatively reads TRBD1 or TRBD2 (5 bases each). The CDR3 totals 12 residues. CDR1 is LNHDA and CDR2 is SQIVND in the germline V gene (reference sequence). Trimming cost V 5 bases and J 3 bases, with 8 bases left between them. This CDR3 is CASSFGGYEQYF. The CDR3 DNA reads as TGTGCCAGTAGTTTTGGGGGCTACGAGCAGTACTTC. Using reference TRBV19 and TRBJ2-7 for the parts outside the CDR3, the full variable domain is DGGITQSPKYLFRKEGQNVTLSCEQNLNHDAMYWYRQDPGQGLRLIYYSQIVNDFQKGDIAEGYSVSREKKESFPLTVTSAQKNPTAFYLCASSFGGYEQYFGPGTRLTVT.

The CDR3 spells CASSLSPGWTKNIQYF. The DNA for the CDR3 is TGTGCCAGCAGTTTATCCCCTGGTTGGACCAAAAACATTCAGTACTTC. This sequence joins TRBV28 and TRBJ2-4; no firm D call. The germline V gene encodes CDR1 MDHEN and CDR2 SYDVKM. CDR3 length: 16 residues. V lost 1 base, J lost 2 bases, and 12 bases lay in between.

For this clone: The sample carries other DNA sequences with the same CDR3. CDR3 in amino acids: CATSRDQGTGNTIYF. The CDR3 region has the DNA TGTGCCACCAGCAGAGATCAGGGTACTGGAAACACCATATATTTT. This chain links TRBV15 with TRBJ1-3; possibly TRBD1 for D (5 bases). Germline CDR1 and CDR2: LNHNV and YYDKDF (reference sequence). Trimming removed 0 bases from V and 2 bases from J, with 8 bases in between. The CDR3 is 15 residues long.

CDR3 bases: TGTGCCAGCAGGTCTCCGGATCGGCCCCAGGAGCAGTTCTTC. Encoded protein: CASRSPDRPQEQFF. The chain joins TRBV9 to TRBJ2-1; no definite D call. Germline values: CDR1 SGDLS, CDR2 YYNGEE. The CDR3 runs 14 residues. V shed 5 bases and J shed 10 bases, with 19 bases lying between them. Variable domain in full (rest from reference TRBV9 and TRBJ2-1): DSGVTQTPKHLITATGQRVTLRCSPRSGDLSVYWYQQSLDQGLQFLIQYYNGEERAKGNILERFSAQQFPDLHSELNLSSLELGDSALYFCASRSPDRPQEQFFGPGTRLTVL.

The chain combines TRBV7-9 with TRBJ2-6, with 7 bases matching TRBD1. Germline CDR1 and CDR2: SEHNR and FQNEAQ (reference sequence). The CDR3 has 18 residues. V lost 4 bases to trimming and J lost 4 bases; unmatched junction nucleotides: 13. CDR3 residues: CASSSGQSRWSGANVLTF. CDR3 sequence (DNA): TGTGCCAGCAGCTCGGGACAGTCAAGGTGGTCGGGGGCCAACGTCCTGACTTTC.

This chain joins TRBV9 and TRBJ1-1; 8 nucleotides align to TRBD1. The CDR3 extends over 15 amino acids. From germline, CDR1 is SGDLS and CDR2 YYNGEE. Trimming removed 0 bases from V and 10 bases from J; junction bases left unmatched: 11. CDR3 residues: CASSVGSGGGTGAFF. The CDR3 DNA reads as TGTGCCAGCAGCGTAGGGAGCGGCGGGGGGACAGGAGCTTTCTTT.

In this sample, this clone turned up a few times. The rearrangement links TRBV29-1 to TRBJ1-1; no definite D call. The V gene's germline CDR1 is SQVTM and CDR2 ANQGSEA. This CDR3 has 10 amino acids. V gave up 5 bases and J gave up 7 bases, with 8 bases separating them. CDR3 sequence (DNA): TGCAGCGTTTCGGCCGGTGAAGCTTTCTTT. Protein sequence: CSVSAGEAFF.

The gene calls are TRBV5-4 and TRBJ2-1, with 12 bases lining up with TRBD2. Per germline, CDR1 SGHNT and CDR2 YYREEE (reference sequence). This CDR3 is 15 amino acids long. Trimming removed 3 bases from V and 9 bases from J; junction bases left unmatched: 7. CDR3 sequence (DNA): TGTGCCAGCAGCTGGCTAGCGGGAGGGCCCGGTGAGCAGTTCTTC. Its protein is CASSWLAGGPGEQFF. Using reference TRBV5-4 and TRBJ2-1 for the parts outside the CDR3, the full variable domain is ETGVTQSPTHLIKTRGQQVTLRCSSQSGHNTVSWYQQALGQGPQFIFQYYREEENGRGNFPPRFSGLQFPNYSSELNVNALELDDSALYLCASSWLAGGPGEQFFGPGTRLTVL.

V is TRBV27 and J is TRBJ1-1, with 10 bases identical to TRBD1. Looked up from germline, CDR1 is MNHEY and CDR2 is SMNVEV (reference sequence). The CDR3 is 14 residues long. Trimming at V came to 8 bases and at J to 5 bases, leaving 8 bases not matched to a gene. The CDR3 DNA is TGTGCCAGCGCCCGACAGGGGGCGCCAACTGAAGCTTTCTTT. Protein: CASARQGAPTEAFF.

This chain connects TRBV28 to TRBJ1-3; D remains ambiguous. CDR3 length: 15 residues. Trimming stripped 3 bases from V and 0 bases from J, with 9 bases between. CDR1 and CDR2 from the germline V gene are MDHEN and SYDVKM. As DNA, the CDR3 is TGTGCCAGCAGTTTCTCGCTCAACTCTGGAAACACCATATATTTT. Translated: CASSFSLNSGNTIYF.

The genes are TRBV28 and TRBJ2-5; a weak D match, TRBD2 (5 bases). This CDR3 region has 14 residues. Germline loops: CDR1 MDHEN, CDR2 SYDVKM. V lost 1 base and J 0 bases, leaving 6 bases between the germline ends. CDR3 region: CASSLLANQETQYF. In DNA form, the CDR3 reads TGTGCCAGCAGTTTATTAGCGAACCAAGAGACCCAGTACTTC.

This clone is a singleton in its sample. This chain links TRBV4-1 with TRBJ2-1; TRBD2 matches at 8 bases. Germline-derived CDR1 and CDR2 are MGHRA and YSYEKL. This CDR3 is 15 amino acids long. J was trimmed by 10 bases and V by 0 bases; bases with no gene match: 8. The CDR3 coding sequence is TGCGCCAGCAGCCAAGATGGGGGCCTAGCGGGCGAGCAGTTCTTC. Translation gives CASSQDGGLAGEQFF.

The chain joins TRBV27 to TRBJ2-1; 8 bases match TRBD2. The CDR3 has 13 amino acids. Germline CDR1 and CDR2: MNHEY and SMNVEV (reference sequence). Trimming cost V 4 bases and J 6 bases; bases outside gene matches: 2. CDR3: CASSWAGGNEQFF. In nucleotides, the CDR3 is TGTGCCAGCAGTTGGGCGGGAGGCAATGAGCAGTTCTTC.

Concerning this clone itself: The sample holds other DNA sequences that translate to the same CDR3. The V and J genes are TRBV27 and TRBJ1-5, with 8 positions matching TRBD1. The length of the CDR3 is 13 residues. V trimming: 5 bases; J trimming: 6 bases; junction bases outside the gene matches: 3. CDR1 MNHEY and CDR2 SMNVEV come from the germline V gene (reference sequence). This CDR3 reads CASSQGAGQPQHF. Here the CDR3 DNA reads TGTGCCAGCAGTCAGGGGGCGGGTCAGCCCCAGCATTTT.

This clone was observed once. The rearrangement uses TRBV9 and TRBJ2-1, with TRBD2 as a possible D gene (5 bases). This CDR3 spans 13 amino acids. Germline loops: CDR1 SGDLS, CDR2 YYNGEE. Trimming cost V 3 bases and J 6 bases, with 10 bases left between them. The CDR3 protein is CASSAGFSNEQFF. The CDR3 DNA is TGTGCCAGCAGCGCGGGATTTAGCAATGAGCAGTTCTTC.

For this clone: At the DNA level, this CDR3 is encoded by other sequences in the same sample as well. V is TRBV9 and J is TRBJ2-5; TRBD1 matches at 8 bases. The length of the CDR3 is 14 residues. Germline assignment: CDR1 SGDLS and CDR2 YYNGEE. Trimming at V came to 5 bases and at J to 5 bases, leaving 8 bases not matched to a gene. The CDR3 spells CASSPGQGRETQYF. CDR3 nucleotides: TGTGCCAGCAGTCCCGGACAGGGAAGGGAGACCCAGTACTTC.

The chain links TRBV5-5 to TRBJ2-1; 8 bases are shared with TRBD2. V was pared by 0 bases and J by 8 bases, with 7 bases of the junction left unmatched. The CDR3 is 15 amino acids. Germline-derived CDR1 and CDR2 are SGHKS and YYEKEE (reference sequence). DNA of the CDR3: TGTGCCAGCAGCTTGGGATCGGGAGGGCGTGATGAGCAGTTCTTC. Translated: CASSLGSGGRDEQFF.

This rearrangement joins TRBV21-1 to TRBJ1-1. TRBV21-1 is deemed a pseudogene. The length of the CDR3 is 12 residues. The chain's CDR3 is CASSKDGVEAFF. The CDR3 nucleotides are TGTGCCAGCAGCAAAGACGGGGTTGAAGCTTTCTTT.

This sequence joins TRBV13 and TRBJ2-5; D gene uncertain. The germline V gene encodes CDR1 PRHDT and CDR2 FYEKMQ (reference sequence). V was shortened by 6 bases and J by 5 bases, with 19 bases between the two germline ends. This CDR3 is built from 15 residues. CDR3 nucleotide sequence: TGTGCCAGCAGTTCCGCCGGCTATCTCGCGGAGACCCAGTACTTC. Translation gives CASSSAGYLAETQYF.

Points on this clone: Other DNA sequences in the sample encode the same CDR3. V and J are TRBV30 and TRBJ1-1; possibly TRBD1 for D (6 bases). The CDR3 has 14 amino acids. V was pared by 2 bases and J by 5 bases, with 15 bases between. Germline-derived CDR1 and CDR2 are GTSNPN and SVGIG (reference sequence). The CDR3 loop is CAWSNRGLGTEAFF. The CDR3 DNA sequence: TGTGCCTGGAGTAACCGGGGGCTCGGTACTGAAGCTTTCTTT.

The rearrangement uses TRBV5-1 and TRBJ1-2, with 10 bases aligning to TRBD1. Trimming removed 0 bases from V and 3 bases from J; junction bases left unmatched: 2. CDR1 is SGHRS, CDR2 YFSETQ, per germline. This CDR3 has 15 amino acids. The CDR3 loop is CASSLGQGADYGYTF. The DNA for the CDR3 is TGCGCCAGCAGCTTGGGACAGGGGGCAGACTATGGCTACACCTTC.

The chain couples TRBV19 to TRBJ2-7; possibly TRBD1 for D (5 bases). This CDR3 is 14 amino acids long. Germline CDR1 is LNHDA and CDR2 is SQIVND (reference sequence). Trimming took 3 bases from V and 5 from J, leaving 14 bases between them. The CDR3 nucleotides read TGTGCCAGTAGTATGCTCGAAGGGGTAAACGAGCAGTACTTC. This encodes CASSMLEGVNEQYF.

This chain uses TRBV4-1 with TRBJ2-7, with D uncertain. Germline lookup yields CDR1 MGHRA and CDR2 YSYEKL. Trimming cost V 0 bases and J 5 bases, with 8 bases left between them. The CDR3 covers 13 residues. CDR3 sequence (DNA): TGCGCCAGCAGCCAAGACAGGCGCAACGAGCAGTACTTC. This encodes CASSQDRRNEQYF.

The chain has TRBV2 and TRBJ1-2, with D tentatively TRBD1 (5 bases). The CDR3 is 14 amino acids. Trimming removed 5 bases from V and 2 bases from J, with 12 bases in between. Germline V gives CDR1 SNHLY, CDR2 FYNNEI. The CDR3 DNA is TGTGCCAGCAGTAACCGGGACGGCAACTATGGCTACACCTTC. Translating it yields CASSNRDGNYGYTF.